This record covers a single T cell receptor (beta chain). Libraries were prepared by immunoSEQ multiplex PCR; TCRdb keeps only in-frame clonotypes and omits some of them. The table has about 1.1 million clones, approximately 80% seen once. This sample is part of a study of shared clonotypes between healthy human individuals. Between the trimmed V and J ends, which lost 0 bases and 6 bases, there was a span of 6 bases. The CDR3 runs to 13 residues. Germline-derived CDR1 and CDR2 are SGHTS and YDEGEE. Caucasian adults living in Nashville, Tennessee, provided all samples. The sequence was obtained from a man in his late teens or twenties in good health. Some clones in this sample may be carry-over from other donors' samples. The sample taken for sequencing was memory CD4+ T cells from PBMCs. Subset specified: CD45RA-negative fraction. The chain recombines TRBV5-8 with TRBJ2-2; D call uncertain. The CDR3 DNA sequence: TGTGCCAGCAGCTTGGGTAGACCCGGGGAGCTGTTTTTT. This codes for CASSLGRPGELFF. The complete variable domain, with remaining parts taken from reference TRBV5-8 and TRBJ2-2, reads EAGVTQSPTHLIKTRGQQATLRCSPISGHTSVYWYQQALGLGLQFLLWYDEGEERNRGNFPPRFSGRQFPNYSSELNVNALELEDSALYLCASSLGRPGELFFGEGSRLTVL.